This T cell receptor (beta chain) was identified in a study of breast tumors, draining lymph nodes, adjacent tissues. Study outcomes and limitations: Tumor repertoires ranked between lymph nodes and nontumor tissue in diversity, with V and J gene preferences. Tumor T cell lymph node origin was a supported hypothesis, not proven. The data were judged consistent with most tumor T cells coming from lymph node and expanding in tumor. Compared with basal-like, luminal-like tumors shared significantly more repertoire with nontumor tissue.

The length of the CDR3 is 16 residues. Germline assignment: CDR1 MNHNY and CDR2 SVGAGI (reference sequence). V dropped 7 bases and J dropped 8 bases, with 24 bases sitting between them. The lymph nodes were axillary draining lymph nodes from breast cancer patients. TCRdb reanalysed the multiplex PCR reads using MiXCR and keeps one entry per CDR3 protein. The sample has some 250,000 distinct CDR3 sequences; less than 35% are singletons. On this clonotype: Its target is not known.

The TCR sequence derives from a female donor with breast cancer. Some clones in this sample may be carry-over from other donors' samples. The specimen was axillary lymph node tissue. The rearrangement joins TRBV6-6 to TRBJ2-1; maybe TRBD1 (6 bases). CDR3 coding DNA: TGTGCCAGCACCCCACGCCCGGGACATCAGGGTTATGAGCAGTTCTTC. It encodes CASTPRPGHQGYEQFF.